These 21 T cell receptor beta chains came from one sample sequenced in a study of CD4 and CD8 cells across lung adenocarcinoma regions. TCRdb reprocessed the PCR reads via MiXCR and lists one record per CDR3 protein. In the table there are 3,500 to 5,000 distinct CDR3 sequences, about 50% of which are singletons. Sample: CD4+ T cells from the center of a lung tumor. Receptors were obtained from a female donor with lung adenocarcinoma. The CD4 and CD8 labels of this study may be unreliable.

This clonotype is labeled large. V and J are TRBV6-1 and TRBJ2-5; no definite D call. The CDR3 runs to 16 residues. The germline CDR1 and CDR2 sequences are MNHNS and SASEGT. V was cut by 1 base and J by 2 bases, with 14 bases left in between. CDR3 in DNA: TGTGCCAGCAGTGAAGGGAAACATGCCATACAAGAGACCCAGTACTTC. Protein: CASSEGKHAIQETQYF.

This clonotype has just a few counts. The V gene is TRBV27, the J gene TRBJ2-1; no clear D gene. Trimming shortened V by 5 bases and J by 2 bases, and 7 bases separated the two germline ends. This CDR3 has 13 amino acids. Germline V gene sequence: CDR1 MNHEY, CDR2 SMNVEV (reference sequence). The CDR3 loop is CASSPKTYNEQFF. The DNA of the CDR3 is TGTGCCAGCAGTCCCAAGACCTACAATGAGCAGTTCTTC.

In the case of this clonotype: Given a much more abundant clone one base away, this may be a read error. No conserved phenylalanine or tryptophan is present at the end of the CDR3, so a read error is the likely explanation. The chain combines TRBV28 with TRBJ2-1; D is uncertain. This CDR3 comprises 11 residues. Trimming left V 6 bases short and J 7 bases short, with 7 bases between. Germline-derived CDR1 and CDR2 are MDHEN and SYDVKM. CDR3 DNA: TGTGCCAGCAGCCTGATGAATGAGCAGTTCTTA. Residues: CASSLMNEQFL.

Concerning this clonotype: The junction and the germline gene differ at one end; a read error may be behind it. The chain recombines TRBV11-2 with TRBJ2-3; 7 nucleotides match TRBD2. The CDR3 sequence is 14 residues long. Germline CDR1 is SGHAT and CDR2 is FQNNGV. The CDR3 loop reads CASKRDHLKDTQYF. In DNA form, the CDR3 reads TGTGCCAGCAAGCGGGACCACCTCAAAGATACGCAGTATTTC.

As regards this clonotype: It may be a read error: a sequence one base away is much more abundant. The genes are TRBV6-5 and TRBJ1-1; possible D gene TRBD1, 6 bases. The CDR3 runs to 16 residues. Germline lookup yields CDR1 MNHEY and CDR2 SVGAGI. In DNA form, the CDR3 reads TGTGCCAGCAATTACTCGATAGCGGGGGGGCAGTATGAAGCTTTCTTT. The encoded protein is CASNYSIAGGQYEAFF.

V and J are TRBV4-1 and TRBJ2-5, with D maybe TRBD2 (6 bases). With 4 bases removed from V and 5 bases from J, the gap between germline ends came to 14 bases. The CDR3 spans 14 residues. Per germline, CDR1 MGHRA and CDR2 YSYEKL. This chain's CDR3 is CASSPRLDGETQYF. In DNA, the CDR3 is TGCGCCAGCAGCCCGAGACTAGATGGTGAGACCCAGTACTTC.

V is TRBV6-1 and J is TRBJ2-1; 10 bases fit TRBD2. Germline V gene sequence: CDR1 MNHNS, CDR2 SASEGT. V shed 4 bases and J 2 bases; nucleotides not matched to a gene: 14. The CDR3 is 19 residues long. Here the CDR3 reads CASSGRSIGLAEPYNEQFF. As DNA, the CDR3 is TGTGCCAGCAGTGGGAGGTCTATTGGACTAGCGGAACCCTACAATGAGCAGTTCTTC.

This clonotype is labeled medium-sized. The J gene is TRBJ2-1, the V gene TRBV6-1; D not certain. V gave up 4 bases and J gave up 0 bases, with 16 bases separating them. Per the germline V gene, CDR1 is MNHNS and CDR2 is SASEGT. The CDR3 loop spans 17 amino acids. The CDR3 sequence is CASSGESWASSYNEQFF. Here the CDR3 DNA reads TGTGCCAGCAGTGGAGAATCCTGGGCTAGCTCCTACAATGAGCAGTTCTTC.

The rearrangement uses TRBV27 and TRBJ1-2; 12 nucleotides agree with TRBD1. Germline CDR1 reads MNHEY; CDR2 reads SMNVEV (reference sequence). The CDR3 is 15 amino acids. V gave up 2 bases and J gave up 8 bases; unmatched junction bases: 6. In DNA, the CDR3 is TGTGCCAGCAGTTTAGTGGGGACAGGGGGCACGGGCTACACCTTC. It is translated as CASSLVGTGGTGYTF.

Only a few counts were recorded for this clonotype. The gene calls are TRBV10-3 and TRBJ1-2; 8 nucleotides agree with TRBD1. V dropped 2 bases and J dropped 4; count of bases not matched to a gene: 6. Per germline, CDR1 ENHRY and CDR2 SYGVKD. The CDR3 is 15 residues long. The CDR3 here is CAISEPGTGTYGYTF. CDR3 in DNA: TGTGCCATCAGTGAGCCCGGGACAGGAACCTATGGCTACACCTTC.

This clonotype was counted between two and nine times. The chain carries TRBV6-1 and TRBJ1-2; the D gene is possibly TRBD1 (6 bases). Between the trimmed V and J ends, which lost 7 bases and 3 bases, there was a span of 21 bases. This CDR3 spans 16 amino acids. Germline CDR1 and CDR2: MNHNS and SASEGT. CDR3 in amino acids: CASTLNQGGWYYGYTF. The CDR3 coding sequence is TGTGCCAGCACCCTCAACCAAGGGGGTTGGTACTATGGCTACACCTTC.

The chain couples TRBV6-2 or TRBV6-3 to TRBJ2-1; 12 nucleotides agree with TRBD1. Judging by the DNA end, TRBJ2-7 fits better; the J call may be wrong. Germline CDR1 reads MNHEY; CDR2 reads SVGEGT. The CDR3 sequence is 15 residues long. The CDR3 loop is CASSIPGQGADEQYF. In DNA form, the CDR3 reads TGTGCCAGCAGCATACCGGGACAGGGGGCTGACGAGCAGTACTTC.

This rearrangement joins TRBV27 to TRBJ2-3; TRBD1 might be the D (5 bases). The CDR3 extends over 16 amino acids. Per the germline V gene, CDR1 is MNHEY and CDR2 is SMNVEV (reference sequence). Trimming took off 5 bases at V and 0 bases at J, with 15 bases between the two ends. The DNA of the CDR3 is TGTGCCAGCAGTGTCAACCTAGGGGCTAGCACAGATACGCAGTATTTT. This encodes CASSVNLGASTDTQYF.

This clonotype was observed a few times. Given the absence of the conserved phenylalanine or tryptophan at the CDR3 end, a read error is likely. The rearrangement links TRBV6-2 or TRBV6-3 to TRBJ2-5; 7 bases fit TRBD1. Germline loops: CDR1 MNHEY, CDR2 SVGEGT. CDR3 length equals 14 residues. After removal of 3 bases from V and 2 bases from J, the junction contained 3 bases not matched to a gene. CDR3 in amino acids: CASSYGTAQETQYL. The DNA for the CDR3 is TGTGCCAGCAGTTATGGGACAGCTCAAGAGACCCAGTACCTC.

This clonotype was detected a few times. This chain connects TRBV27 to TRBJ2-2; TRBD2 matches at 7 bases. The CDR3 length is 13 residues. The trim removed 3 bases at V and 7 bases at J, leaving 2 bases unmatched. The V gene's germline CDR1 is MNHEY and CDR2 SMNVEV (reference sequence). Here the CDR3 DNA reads TGTGCCAGCAGTTTGACTAGCATCGGGGAGCTGTTTTTT. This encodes CASSLTSIGELFF.

The CDR3 spells CASSLAPPGYNEQFF. CDR3 coding DNA: TGTGCCAGCAGTTTGGCGCCCCCTGGATACAATGAGCAGTTCTTC. This chain uses TRBV6-5 with TRBJ2-4; D unclear. Judging by the DNA end, TRBJ2-1 fits better; the J call may be wrong. CDR3 length: 15 amino acids. Germline V CDR1 and CDR2: MNHEY, SVGAGI.

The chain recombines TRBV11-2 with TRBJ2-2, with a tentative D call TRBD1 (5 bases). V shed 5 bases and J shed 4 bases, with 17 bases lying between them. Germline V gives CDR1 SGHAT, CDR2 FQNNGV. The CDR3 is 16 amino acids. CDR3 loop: CASSPIAGQSTGELFF. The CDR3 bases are TGTGCCAGCAGCCCCATCGCAGGGCAAAGCACCGGGGAGCTGTTTTTT. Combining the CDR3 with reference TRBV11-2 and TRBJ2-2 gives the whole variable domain EAGVAQSPRYKIIEKRQSVAFWCNPISGHATLYWYQQILGQGPKLLIQFQNNGVVDDSQLPKDRFSAERLKGVDSTLKIQPAKLEDSAVYLCASSPIAGQSTGELFFGEGSRLTVL.

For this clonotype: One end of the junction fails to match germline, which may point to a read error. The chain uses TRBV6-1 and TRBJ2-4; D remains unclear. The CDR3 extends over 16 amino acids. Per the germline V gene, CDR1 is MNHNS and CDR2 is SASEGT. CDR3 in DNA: TGTGCCAGCAGGGGAAGCCGACGGGTCACCCAAGACATCCAGTACTTC. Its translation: CASRGSRRVTQDIQYF.

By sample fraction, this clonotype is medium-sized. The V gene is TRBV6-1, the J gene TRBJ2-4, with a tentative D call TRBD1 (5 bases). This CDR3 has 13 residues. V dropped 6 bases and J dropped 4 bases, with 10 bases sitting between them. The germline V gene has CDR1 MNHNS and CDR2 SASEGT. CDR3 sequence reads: CASRATAKNIQYF. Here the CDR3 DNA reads TGTGCCAGCAGAGCGACAGCAAAAAACATTCAGTACTTC.

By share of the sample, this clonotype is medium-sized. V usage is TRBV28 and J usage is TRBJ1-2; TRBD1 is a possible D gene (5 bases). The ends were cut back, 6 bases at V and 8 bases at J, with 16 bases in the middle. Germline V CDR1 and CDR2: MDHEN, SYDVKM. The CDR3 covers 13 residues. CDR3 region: CASRVGGAQGYTF. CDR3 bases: TGTGCCAGCAGGGTGGGCGGGGCGCAGGGCTACACCTTC.

The chain's CDR3 is CASSFTQGNNEQYF. The CDR3 nucleotides read TGTGCCAGCAGCTTTACACAGGGAAACAATGAGCAGTACTTC. The rearrangement uses TRBV7-2 and TRBJ2-5; tentatively, D is TRBD1 (6 bases). Germline V gives CDR1 SGHTA, CDR2 FQGNSA. Trimming stripped 3 bases from V and 11 bases from J, with 19 bases between. This CDR3 comprises 14 residues.